What follows describes a single T cell receptor beta chain. Its antigen remains unidentified. The data were obtained in a study of T cells after yellow fever vaccination. V dropped 0 bases and J dropped 1; count of bases not matched to a gene: 13. The CDR3 runs 19 residues. Germline CDR1 and CDR2: KGHDR and SFDVKD. Via MiXCR, TCRdb re-called the 5' RACE reads, giving one row per CDR3 protein. The sample lists 400,000 or so distinct CDR3 sequences; under 7.5% were seen once. Points from the study as a whole: Abundant bulk-population clonotypes could contaminate the FACS-sorted repertoires. Detected again after the booster were most primary-vaccination clones, at nearly 97% CD4 and 88% CD8.

The chain uses TRBV24-1 and TRBJ2-7, with 8 bases matching TRBD1. The TCR originated in a man aged 25-45 years who received the YFV17D yellow fever vaccine. The sample consisted of PBMCs, taken 5 days after the yellow fever booster vaccination. CDR3 in DNA: TGTGCCACCAGTGATTTGTCTGGGACAGGAGTCTCCCGTTCCTACGAGCAGTACTTC. The encoded protein is CATSDLSGTGVSRSYEQYF.